Shown below are 20 T cell receptor beta chains from a single sample sequenced in a study of HIV-infected patients and healthy controls. No cell fractionation was done, so the repertoire covers all unsorted peripheral blood T cells. cDNA was made from around 0.5 ug RNA using alpha and beta constant primers. Alpha and beta chain libraries were made separately by chain-specific third strand synthesis with multiplexing indices. TCRdb re-called the 5' RACE reads with MiXCR, one entry per CDR3 protein. This table has over 10,000 distinct CDR3 sequences, about a tenth appearing once. The sample comprised blood. Receptors originate from an adult in good health.

This clonotype was recorded a few times. The chain couples TRBV7-9 to TRBJ2-7; a weak D match, TRBD1 (6 bases). The germline CDR1 and CDR2 sequences are SEHNR and FQNEAQ (reference sequence). The length of the CDR3 is 12 residues. The ends were cut back, 5 bases at V and 5 bases at J, with 10 bases in the middle. CDR3 loop: CASSTQGNEQYF. As DNA, the CDR3 is TGTGCCAGCAGCACACAGGGAAACGAGCAGTACTTC.

This chain uses TRBV7-2 with TRBJ2-7; 10 bases fit TRBD2. The CDR3 runs 15 residues. J was trimmed by 6 bases and V by 5 bases; bases with no gene match: 10. From germline, CDR1 is SGHTA and CDR2 FQGNSA. The CDR3 nucleotides read TGTGCCAGCAGCCCAGGGCCTAGCGGGAGAATCGAGCAGTACTTC. Protein: CASSPGPSGRIEQYF.

This clonotype is judged medium-sized. J is TRBJ1-1 and V is TRBV5-1; tentative D call: TRBD1 (6 bases). CDR1 is SGHRS and CDR2 is YFSETQ in the germline V gene. V lost 7 bases to trimming and J lost 1 base, with 17 bases between them. This CDR3 is built from 15 residues. CDR3 in amino acids: CASPHRIGGNTEAFF. The CDR3 nucleotides are TGCGCCAGCCCGCATAGGATAGGGGGGAACACTGAAGCTTTCTTT.

This clonotype was recorded a few times. The CDR3 protein is CASSQGTSGSRTDTQYF. DNA for the CDR3: TGTGCCAGCAGCCAAGGGACTAGCGGGAGTAGGACAGATACGCAGTATTTT. This chain joins TRBV7-9 and TRBJ2-3; 14 nucleotides line up with TRBD2. V shed 5 bases, J shed 3 bases, and the junction held 7 bases outside the gene matches. The CDR3 consists of 17 residues. Germline CDR1 reads SEHNR; CDR2 reads FQNEAQ (reference sequence). Supplemented by reference TRBV7-9 and TRBJ2-3, the full variable domain reads DTGVSQNPRHKITKRGQNVTFRCDPISEHNRLYWYRQTLGQGPEFLTYFQNEAQLEKSRLLSDRFSAERPKGSFSTLEIQRTEQGDSAMYLCASSQGTSGSRTDTQYFGPGTRLTVL.

Judged by abundance, this clonotype is medium-sized. J is TRBJ2-1 and V is TRBV4-1; 10 bases are shared with TRBD1. The germline gives CDR1 MGHRA, CDR2 YSYEKL. The J segment lost 5 bases and the V segment lost 2 bases, leaving 12 bases of the junction unmatched. The CDR3 is 18 residues long. The CDR3 DNA follows: TGCGCCAGCAGCCAACCACCAGTTCAAGACAGGGGGCACAATGAGCAGTTCTTC. It specifies CASSQPPVQDRGHNEQFF.

The sample holds a few counts of this clonotype. The rearrangement uses TRBV6-1 and TRBJ1-5; D is perhaps TRBD1 (5 bases). Looked up from germline, CDR1 is MNHNS and CDR2 is SASEGT. The CDR3 sequence is 14 residues long. Between the trimmed V and J ends, which lost 1 base and 4 bases, there was a span of 8 bases. This CDR3 reads CASSEVRGNQPQHF. CDR3 nucleotide sequence: TGTGCCAGCAGTGAAGTGAGGGGAAATCAGCCCCAGCATTTT.

The chain has TRBV4-2 and TRBJ2-7; no reliable D call. This CDR3 region has 15 residues. V lost 0 bases, J lost 2 bases, and 11 bases lay in between. Per germline, CDR1 LGHNA and CDR2 YNFKEQ. The CDR3, as DNA: TGTGCCAGCAGCCAAGATCCCGGCGCTACCTACGAGCAGTACTTC. As protein: CASSQDPGATYEQYF.

The chain carries TRBV5-4 and TRBJ2-3; D possibly corresponds to TRBD2 (6 bases). Trimming pared 0 bases from V and 6 bases from J, leaving 14 bases between. The CDR3 totals 15 residues. CDR1 and CDR2 (germline): SGHNT, YYREEE (reference sequence). In DNA form, the CDR3 reads TGTGCCAGCAGCTTGGGGGAGGAAGACCCTGATACGCAGTATTTT. Protein: CASSLGEEDPDTQYF.

The chain combines TRBV5-6 with TRBJ1-5; TRBD1 aligns across 7 bases. This CDR3 is 13 amino acids long. The junction had 6 bases not matched to a gene; V was cut back by 5 bases and J by 7 bases. CDR1 is SGHDT and CDR2 is YYEEEE in the germline V gene. CDR3 nucleotide sequence: TGTGCCAGCAGTCGGGACAGCGCCCAGCCCCAGCATTTT. Amino acids: CASSRDSAQPQHF.

The V call is TRBV25-1, the J call TRBJ2-7; D ambiguous. Germline CDR1 reads MGHDK; CDR2 reads SYGVNS. Trimming cost V 5 bases and J 3 bases, with 5 bases left between them. The CDR3 length is 11 residues. The CDR3 region has the DNA TGTGCCAGCAGTCCGGGCTACGAGCAGTACTTC. Its translation: CASSPGYEQYF.

This clonotype came up many times. The chain couples TRBV6-5 to TRBJ1-2, with D unresolved. The CDR3 totals 13 residues. The germline CDR1 and CDR2 sequences are MNHEY and SVGAGI. V was clipped by 5 bases and J by 3 bases, with 10 bases between them. The CDR3 loop reads CASSIDGYYGYTF. CDR3 DNA: TGTGCCAGCAGTATCGACGGATACTATGGCTACACCTTC.

This clonotype was counted ten times or more. The chain carries TRBV9 and TRBJ1-4; D gene uncertain. V was trimmed by 4 bases and J by 0 bases, leaving 13 bases between them. The CDR3 covers 16 residues. CDR1 is SGDLS and CDR2 is YYNGEE in the germline V gene. The CDR3 region is CASSPDLGATNEKLFF. DNA for the CDR3: TGTGCCAGCAGCCCCGATCTCGGCGCAACTAATGAAAAACTGTTTTTT.

The CDR3 nucleotides are TGTGCCAGCTCACTCATCGCAATCACAGATACGCAGTATTTT. Encoded protein: CASSLIAITDTQYF. The chain has TRBV18 and TRBJ2-3; no definite D call. The V end was cut by 4 bases, the J end by 2 bases, with 10 bases between. CDR3 length equals 14 residues. Germline V CDR1 and CDR2: KGHSH, LQKENI. Full variable domain (outside the CDR3, taken from reference TRBV18 and TRBJ2-3): NAGVMQNPRHLVRRRGQEARLRCSPMKGHSHVYWYRQLPEEGLKFMVYLQKENIIDESGMPKERFSAEFPKEGPSILRIQQVVRGDSAAYFCASSLIAITDTQYFGPGTRLTVL.

Concerning this clonotype itself: A much larger clone sits a single nucleotide away, making a read error possible. The chain employs TRBV29-1 and TRBJ2-7, with a weak D call TRBD2 (6 bases). This CDR3 is built from 12 residues. The V end was cut by 7 bases, the J end by 6 bases, with 16 bases between. Germline CDR1 is SQVTM and CDR2 is ANQGSEA. CDR3 amino acids: CSAERDSGEQYF. CDR3 in DNA: TGCAGCGCTGAGAGGGACTCGGGCGAGCAGTACTTC.

Sample share makes this clonotype medium-sized. CDR3 sequence (DNA): TGCAGCGTTGAAGAGACGGGGATGAACACTGAAGCTTTCTTT. It translates to CSVEETGMNTEAFF. The V call is TRBV29-1, the J call TRBJ1-1; D is unclear. V lost 0 bases to trimming and J lost 0 bases, with 8 bases between them. The length of the CDR3 is 14 residues. Per the germline V gene, CDR1 is SQVTM and CDR2 is ANQGSEA.

This clonotype is judged medium-sized. This chain uses TRBV20-1 with TRBJ2-5; 8 bases are shared with TRBD1. Germline values: CDR1 DFQATT, CDR2 SNEGSKA (reference sequence). J gave up 2 bases and V 5 bases, and 4 bases lay outside the gene matches. The CDR3 sequence is 13 residues long. The CDR3 loop reads CSAGRTGQETQYF. As DNA, the CDR3 is TGCAGTGCTGGGCGGACAGGGCAAGAGACCCAGTACTTC.

By proportion, this clonotype is medium-sized (0.01 to 0.1%). This chain joins TRBV2 and TRBJ2-2; TRBD2 aligns across 9 bases. The CDR3 runs 18 residues. J gave up 2 bases and V 2 bases, and 9 bases lay outside the gene matches. Germline loops: CDR1 SNHLY, CDR2 FYNNEI. CDR3: CASSEMSLAGRNTGELFF. The CDR3 coding sequence is TGTGCCAGCAGTGAAATGAGCCTAGCGGGAAGAAACACCGGGGAGCTGTTTTTT.

The V call is TRBV3-1, the J call TRBJ2-7, with 7 bases lining up with TRBD2. The V and J ends lost 6 bases and 4 bases, in that order; junction bases with no gene match: 3. This CDR3 is built from 12 residues. Germline CDR1 and CDR2: LGHDT and YNNKEL (reference sequence). CDR3 loop: CASSTSVYEQYF. The CDR3 bases are TGTGCCAGCAGTACTAGCGTGTACGAGCAGTACTTC.

By share, this clonotype counts as medium-sized. This chain connects TRBV7-9 to TRBJ1-1; D is unclear. The germline V gene encodes CDR1 SEHNR and CDR2 FQNEAQ (reference sequence). There are 11 residues in the CDR3. Trimming cost V 0 bases and J 8 bases, with 4 bases left between them. The CDR3 sequence is CASSLAGEAFF. CDR3 sequence (DNA): TGTGCCAGCAGCTTAGCGGGGGAAGCTTTCTTT.

In this sample, this clonotype turned up many times. The J gene is TRBJ2-3, the V gene TRBV5-1, with a tentative D call TRBD2 (5 bases). V lost 5 bases, J lost 2 bases, and 15 bases lay in between. The CDR3 is 15 amino acids. Germline assignment: CDR1 SGHRS and CDR2 YFSETQ. For the CDR3, the DNA is TGCGCCAGCAGGAATAGCGCAGCGCACACAGATACGCAGTATTTT. Amino acids: CASRNSAAHTDTQYF.